This T cell receptor (beta chain) appears in the sequencing data of a study of blood T cells in healthy people across ages. Study-wide results and caveats: PBMCs were not sorted, which prevented a conclusive comparison of naive versus antigen-experienced cells.

It was with a sample-barcoded 5' primer and a J-beta primer mix that a second PCR of roughly 7 to 12 cycles was run. Unique molecular identifiers of 12 random nucleotides labeled each cDNA. TCRdb passed the 5' RACE reads through MiXCR, listing each CDR3 protein once. This table holds 750,000 to 1,000,000 distinct CDR3 sequences, approximately 32% found once. This clonotype was detected a few times. Its antigen remains unidentified. Trimming shortened V by 5 bases and J by 0 bases, and 8 bases separated the two germline ends. The CDR3 is 12 amino acids. Germline V gene lookup returns CDR1 DFQATT and CDR2 SNEGSKA (reference sequence). In terms of origin and age, donors were healthy Caucasian individuals from Russia aged about 6 to 95. The data also belong to a second study, concerning T cells of mothers and their children. That source reports: Normalized overlap was always slightly, never significantly, higher in related than unrelated mother-child pairs.

This sequence originates from a woman aged 40 to 50 in good health. V and J are TRBV20-1 and TRBJ2-7; D not certain. Sequencing used blood. This chain's CDR3 is CSAPKGSYEQYF. The CDR3 nucleotides read TGCAGTGCTCCGAAAGGCTCCTACGAGCAGTACTTC.